Presented here are 14 T cell receptor beta chains from one specimen sequenced in a study of shared clonotypes between healthy human individuals. Sequencing was performed with immunoSEQ multiplex PCR; in TCRdb, only in-frame clones are kept and a portion is missing. The sample shows approximately 470,000 clones, 78% of them seen only once. The specimen sequenced was PBMCs. The receptors come from a woman in her forties in good health. Some clones in this sample may be carry-over from other donors' samples.

V and J are TRBV10-3 and TRBJ1-1; D is unresolved. CDR3 length: 14 amino acids. The V end lost 3 bases, the J end lost 4 bases, and 12 bases lay between the germline ends. CDR1 is ENHRY and CDR2 is SYGVKD in the germline V gene. The CDR3 loop reads CAISELRVGTEAFF. The CDR3 DNA follows: TGTGCCATCAGTGAACTGAGGGTGGGCACTGAAGCTTTCTTT.

This rearrangement joins TRBV10-2 to TRBJ2-1, with 9 bases that match TRBD1. Trimming removed 2 bases from V and 7 bases from J; junction bases left unmatched: 3. CDR1 is WSHSY, CDR2 SAAADI, per germline. The CDR3 covers 14 residues. The CDR3 region has the DNA TGCGCCAGCAGTGAGCCTGGGACAGGGAATGAGCAGTTCTTC. Protein sequence: CASSEPGTGNEQFF.

The chain links TRBV14 to TRBJ1-1; D gene ambiguous. Germline values: CDR1 SGHDN, CDR2 FVKESK. Trimming pared 0 bases from V and 4 bases from J, leaving 9 bases between. This CDR3 spans 14 amino acids. Written as DNA, the CDR3 is TGTGCCAGCAGCCAAGACAGGTTGAGCACTGAAGCTTTCTTT. It is translated as CASSQDRLSTEAFF.

J is TRBJ2-2 and V is TRBV11-3, with D tentatively TRBD1 or TRBD2 (5 bases each). This CDR3 spans 14 amino acids. Germline loops: CDR1 SGHNT, CDR2 YENEEA. V was clipped by 5 bases and J by 3 bases, with 10 bases between them. The CDR3 DNA sequence: TGTGCCAGCAGCCGGGACCCCTACACCGGGGAGCTGTTTTTT. It specifies CASSRDPYTGELFF.

V usage is TRBV19 and J usage is TRBJ1-5; D is perhaps TRBD1 (6 bases). CDR3 length: 13 residues. Between the trimmed V and J ends, which lost 3 bases and 7 bases, there was a span of 10 bases. Germline V gene sequence: CDR1 LNHDA, CDR2 SQIVND (reference sequence). CDR3 loop: CASSMQGWQPQHF. CDR3 DNA sequence: TGTGCCAGTAGTATGCAGGGGTGGCAGCCCCAGCATTTT. Variable domain in full (rest from reference TRBV19 and TRBJ1-5): DGGITQSPKYLFRKEGQNVTLSCEQNLNHDAMYWYRQDPGQGLRLIYYSQIVNDFQKGDIAEGYSVSREKKESFPLTVTSAQKNPTAFYLCASSMQGWQPQHFGDGTRLSIL.

The chain links TRBV19 to TRBJ2-1; TRBD2 matches at 7 bases. The CDR3 contains 14 residues. V trimming: 4 bases; J trimming: 8 bases; junction bases outside the gene matches: 8. Germline CDR1 is LNHDA and CDR2 is SQIVND (reference sequence). CDR3 bases: TGTGCCAGTAGTACGAGGACTAGTTCGGATGAGCAGTTCTTC. Translation gives CASSTRTSSDEQFF. The full variable domain, completed using reference TRBV19 and TRBJ2-1, is DGGITQSPKYLFRKEGQNVTLSCEQNLNHDAMYWYRQDPGQGLRLIYYSQIVNDFQKGDIAEGYSVSREKKESFPLTVTSAQKNPTAFYLCASSTRTSSDEQFFGPGTRLTVL.

Remarks on this clone: A read error is possible here, since a much larger clone lies one base away. The rearrangement links TRBV19 to TRBJ1-1, with unresolved D. The CDR3 has 13 amino acids. CDR1 and CDR2 (germline): LNHDA, SQIVND (reference sequence). For the CDR3, the DNA is TGTGCCAATAGTATCAGCAGAGACACTGAAGCTTTCTTT. The encoded protein is CANSISRDTEAFF. Using reference TRBV19 and TRBJ1-1 for the parts outside the CDR3, the full variable domain is DGGITQSPKYLFRKEGQNVTLSCEQNLNHDAMYWYRQDPGQGLRLIYYSQIVNDFQKGDIAEGYSVSREKKESFPLTVTSAQKNPTAFYLCANSISRDTEAFFGQGTRLTVV.

The chain's CDR3 is CAWSVGSTTGELFF. The CDR3 DNA reads as TGTGCCTGGAGTGTGGGGAGTACCACCGGGGAGCTGTTTTTT. The rearrangement links TRBV30 to TRBJ2-2; perhaps TRBD2 as D (5 bases). Trimming took 0 bases from V and 4 from J, leaving 9 bases between them. Germline CDR1 and CDR2: GTSNPN and SVGIG (reference sequence). The CDR3 has 14 residues.

Comments on this clone: Since a much larger clone is just one base distant, this may be a read error. The genes are TRBV5-4 and TRBJ2-3; D gene ambiguous. Germline CDR1 is SGHNT and CDR2 is YYREEE (reference sequence). The CDR3 is 12 residues long. CDR3 sequence: CASSLSADMQYF. The DNA of the CDR3 is TGTGCCAGCAGCTTGTCTGCAGATATGCAGTATTTT.

The rearrangement joins TRBV28 to TRBJ2-2; D may be TRBD2 (5 bases). In germline, CDR1 is MDHEN, CDR2 SYDVKM. The CDR3 has 13 residues. V was shortened by 3 bases and J by 6 bases, with 8 bases between the two germline ends. CDR3 residues: CASSFTRAGELFF. The DNA for the CDR3 is TGTGCCAGCAGTTTTACTAGAGCCGGGGAGCTGTTTTTT.

This clone was recorded a few times. The chain carries TRBV9 and TRBJ1-1, with 10 bases fitting TRBD1. V shed 2 bases and J 1 base; nucleotides not matched to a gene: 5. The CDR3 runs to 16 residues. Per germline, CDR1 SGDLS and CDR2 YYNGEE. Here the CDR3 DNA reads TGTGCCAGCAGCGTCGGACAGGGGGTTAGGAACACTGAAGCTTTCTTT. As protein: CASSVGQGVRNTEAFF.

The chain is built from TRBV7-2 and TRBJ1-5, with D unresolved. The germline gives CDR1 SGHTA, CDR2 FQGNSA. The V gene lost 5 bases and the J gene lost 6 bases, with 14 bases spanning the gap. The CDR3 consists of 14 residues. CDR3 loop: CASSPGIGSQPQHF. The CDR3 bases are TGTGCCAGCAGCCCTGGAATAGGAAGTCAGCCCCAGCATTTT.

The genes are TRBV28 and TRBJ1-3; tentative D call: TRBD1 (6 bases). The CDR3 totals 14 residues. The V gene lost 7 bases and the J gene lost 0 bases, with 10 bases spanning the gap. Germline CDR1 MDHEN, CDR2 SYDVKM. Here the CDR3 DNA reads TGTGCCAGCATCTCGGACAGCTCTGGAAACACCATATATTTT. This encodes CASISDSSGNTIYF.

CDR3 in DNA: TGTGCCAGTAGTAGGGAGGGGGTAACGGATGGCTACACCTTC. Translation gives CASSREGVTDGYTF. The rearrangement uses TRBV19 and TRBJ1-2; the D gene is possibly TRBD1 (6 bases). There are 14 residues in the CDR3. V gave up 4 bases and J gave up 6 bases, with 15 bases separating them. Per germline, CDR1 LNHDA and CDR2 SQIVND (reference sequence).